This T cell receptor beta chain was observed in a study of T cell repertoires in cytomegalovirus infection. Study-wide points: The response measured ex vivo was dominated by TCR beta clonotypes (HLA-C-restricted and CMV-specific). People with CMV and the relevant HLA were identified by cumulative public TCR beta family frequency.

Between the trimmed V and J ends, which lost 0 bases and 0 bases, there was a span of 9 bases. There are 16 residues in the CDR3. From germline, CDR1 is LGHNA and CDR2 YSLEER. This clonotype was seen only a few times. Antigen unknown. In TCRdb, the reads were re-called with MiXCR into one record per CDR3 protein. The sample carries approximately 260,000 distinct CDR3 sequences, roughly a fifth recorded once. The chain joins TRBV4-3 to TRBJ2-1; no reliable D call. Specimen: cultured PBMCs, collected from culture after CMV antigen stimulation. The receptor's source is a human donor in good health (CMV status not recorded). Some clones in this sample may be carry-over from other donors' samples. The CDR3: CASSQEISHSYNEQFF. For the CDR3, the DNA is TGCGCCAGCAGCCAAGAAATAAGCCACTCCTACAATGAGCAGTTCTTC.